These T cell receptor beta chains were read from a single sample in a study of T cell responses to AZD1222 COVID-19 vaccine. Profiling relied on immunoSEQ multiplex PCR, and the TCRdb table lists in-frame clones only, not all of them. The top ten clones hold roughly 2.7% of a sample with about 110,000 clones, roughly 92% of them seen once. Sequenced material: peripheral blood, taken 28 days after the second AZD1222 dose. The receptor source for this set is an adult who received the AZD1222 COVID-19 vaccine. The CDR3 runs from the conserved cysteine through the conserved F or W. The D gene is left open where the match is weak. Clone size is shown for a subset of rows, as once, few, many or a class of expanded clone.

D gene: TRBD1
clone size: -
J gene: TRBJ1-2
V gene: TRBV6-2/TRBV6-3
CDR3 DNA: TGTGCCAGCAGTTACTCCTCCGGGACAGAGCTTAACTATGGCTACACCTTC
CDR3 protein: CASSYSSGTELNYGYTF

D gene: -
clone size: -
J gene: TRBJ1-1
V gene: TRBV11-2
CDR3 DNA: TGTGCCAGCAGCTCGGGTCAGCGATACACTGAAGCTTTCTTT
CDR3 protein: CASSSGQRYTEAFF

D gene: -
clone size: -
J gene: TRBJ2-7
V gene: TRBV12-3/TRBV12-4
CDR3 DNA: TGTGCCAGCAGTTCCGGATCCTACGAGCAGTACTTC
CDR3 protein: CASSSGSYEQYF

D gene: -
clone size: -
J gene: TRBJ2-7
V gene: TRBV4-3
CDR3 DNA: TGCGCCAGCAGCCGAGGACAGAGCTCCTACGAGCAGTACTTC
CDR3 protein: CASSRGQSSYEQYF

D gene: -
clone size: -
J gene: TRBJ1-4
V gene: TRBV18
CDR3 DNA: TGTGCCAGCTCACCCGGTCGAGCTAATGAAAAACTGTTTTTT
CDR3 protein: CASSPGRANEKLFF

D gene: TRBD2
clone size: few
J gene: TRBJ2-7
V gene: TRBV4-2
CDR3 DNA: TGTGCCAGCAGCCAAGAGACTAGCGGGGGGATCTACGAGCAGTACTTC
CDR3 protein: CASSQETSGGIYEQYF

D gene: -
clone size: once
J gene: TRBJ2-7
V gene: TRBV6-1
CDR3 DNA: TGTGCCAGCAGTGAAGACCCCTACGAGCAGTACTTC
CDR3 protein: CASSEDPYEQYF

D gene: -
clone size: -
J gene: TRBJ2-5
V gene: TRBV5-1
CDR3 DNA: TGCGCCAGCAGCTTGAATCCTCGAGGTGTTGAGACCCAGTACTTC
CDR3 protein: CASSLNPRGVETQYF

D gene: -
clone size: -
J gene: TRBJ1-6
V gene: TRBV4-2
CDR3 DNA: TGTGCCAGCAGCCAGGAAGGGACCGGGAGCTCCTATAATTCACCCCTCCACTTT
CDR3 protein: CASSQEGTGSSYNSPLHF

D gene: -
clone size: -
J gene: TRBJ2-3
V gene: TRBV14
CDR3 DNA: TGTGCCAGCAGCATACCAGTCGCCGATACGCAGTATTTT
CDR3 protein: CASSIPVADTQYF

D gene: TRBD1
clone size: -
J gene: TRBJ1-1
V gene: TRBV2
CDR3 DNA: TGTGCCAGCAGTAAACGGACAGGAGAGAACACTGAAGCTTTCTTT
CDR3 protein: CASSKRTGENTEAFF

D gene: -
clone size: once
J gene: TRBJ1-2
V gene: TRBV10-3
CDR3 DNA: TGTGCCATCAGTGAGCGGGACTATGGCTACACCTTC
CDR3 protein: CAISERDYGYTF

D gene: -
clone size: once
J gene: TRBJ1-5
V gene: TRBV7-2
CDR3 DNA: TGTGCCAGCAGCTTTGACCCGGGTAGCAATCAGCCCCAGCATTTT
CDR3 protein: CASSFDPGSNQPQHF

D gene: -
clone size: -
J gene: TRBJ1-1
V gene: TRBV18
CDR3 DNA: TGTGCCAGCTCTCACCAGGAAGAGGGAACGGCTTTCTTT
CDR3 protein: CASSHQEEGTAFF

D gene: -
clone size: -
J gene: TRBJ1-6
V gene: TRBV25-1
CDR3 DNA: TGTGCCAGTTCCCGGGGAGTCACGAGCTCCTATAATTCACCCCTCCACTTT
CDR3 protein: CASSRGVTSSYNSPLHF

D gene: -
clone size: -
J gene: TRBJ2-2
V gene: TRBV2
CDR3 DNA: TGTGCCAGCAGTGAAGCGCGAGTCGGAACCGGGGAGCTGTTTTTT
CDR3 protein: CASSEARVGTGELFF

D gene: -
clone size: -
J gene: TRBJ1-1
V gene: TRBV27
CDR3 DNA: TGTGCCAGCAGTTCGGCGGCTTTGAACACTGAAGCTTTCTTT
CDR3 protein: CASSSAALNTEAFF

D gene: TRBD2
clone size: -
J gene: TRBJ2-1
V gene: TRBV7-2
CDR3 DNA: TGTGCCAGCAGCCTCCGGAGACTAGCGGGTTACAATGAGCAGTTCTTC
CDR3 protein: CASSLRRLAGYNEQFF

D gene: -
clone size: -
J gene: TRBJ1-2
V gene: TRBV30
CDR3 DNA: TGTGCCTGGAGTGTACCGAGGACGGGGCCTGGGGGCTACACCTTC
CDR3 protein: CAWSVPRTGPGGYTF

D gene: TRBD1
clone size: -
J gene: TRBJ2-7
V gene: TRBV11-3
CDR3 DNA: TGTGCCAGCAGCTACACCGGGACAGGGGGCGAGCAGTACTTC
CDR3 protein: CASSYTGTGGEQYF

D gene: -
clone size: -
J gene: TRBJ2-7
V gene: TRBV6-5
CDR3 DNA: TGTGCCAGCAGTTCGGCTAGCTGGTACGAGCAGTACTTC
CDR3 protein: CASSSASWYEQYF

D gene: TRBD1
clone size: -
J gene: TRBJ2-7
V gene: TRBV19
CDR3 DNA: TGTGCCAGTAGGCAGCCTGGACAGGGCTACGAGCAGTACTTC
CDR3 protein: CASRQPGQGYEQYF

D gene: -
clone size: -
J gene: TRBJ1-3
V gene: TRBV7-2
CDR3 DNA: TGTGCCAGCAGCTCGCAGATCGTCTCTGGAAACACCATATATTTT
CDR3 protein: CASSSQIVSGNTIYF

D gene: -
clone size: -
J gene: TRBJ1-6
V gene: TRBV7-3
CDR3 DNA: TGTGCCAGCAGCTTACCAGGGGAGAGGTCACCCCTCCACTTT
CDR3 protein: CASSLPGERSPLHF

D gene: TRBD2
clone size: -
J gene: TRBJ2-5
V gene: TRBV5-4
CDR3 DNA: TGTGCCAGCAGCTTGCGACTAGCGGGGCAAGAGACCCAGTACTTC
CDR3 protein: CASSLRLAGQETQYF

D gene: -
clone size: -
J gene: TRBJ2-5
V gene: TRBV9
CDR3 DNA: TGTGCCAGCAGCTCCCCTTTCGGGCGGATCATCCAAGAGACCCAGTACTTC
CDR3 protein: CASSSPFGRIIQETQYF

D gene: -
clone size: once
J gene: TRBJ1-1
V gene: TRBV7-9
CDR3 DNA: TGTGCCAGCAGCCCTGCTGGCAGGGCAGCGGTGGTAGCTTTCTTT
CDR3 protein: CASSPAGRAAVVAFF

D gene: -
clone size: -
J gene: TRBJ1-2
V gene: TRBV13
CDR3 DNA: TGTGCCAGCAGCTTAGCACGGAACTATGGCTACACCTTC
CDR3 protein: CASSLARNYGYTF

D gene: -
clone size: -
J gene: TRBJ1-2
V gene: TRBV7-9
CDR3 DNA: TGTGCCAGCAGCTCAACAGGGAACTATGGCTACACCTTC
CDR3 protein: CASSSTGNYGYTF

D gene: -
clone size: -
J gene: TRBJ1-6
V gene: TRBV7-2
CDR3 DNA: TGTGCCAGCAGCTTCGGATCCCAGGGGTGGAATTCACCCCTCCACTTT
CDR3 protein: CASSFGSQGWNSPLHF

D gene: -
clone size: -
J gene: TRBJ2-7
V gene: TRBV4-2
CDR3 DNA: TGTGCCAGCAGCCCCAGGGGTCTGGGGGAGCAGTACTTC
CDR3 protein: CASSPRGLGEQYF

D gene: -
clone size: -
J gene: TRBJ1-6
V gene: TRBV5-1
CDR3 DNA: TGCGCCAGCAGCTTGGGGTCCTCAGGGAGTTCACCCCTCCACTTT
CDR3 protein: CASSLGSSGSSPLHF

D gene: TRBD1
clone size: -
J gene: TRBJ1-2
V gene: TRBV7-9
CDR3 DNA: TGTGCCAGCACCGAACAGGGGGCGTTAGGCTACACCTTC
CDR3 protein: CASTEQGALGYTF

D gene: -
clone size: -
J gene: TRBJ2-2
V gene: TRBV20-1
CDR3 DNA: TGCAGTTCCGAGGGGCCCGGGGAGCTGTTTTTT
CDR3 protein: CSSEGPGELFF

D gene: -
clone size: -
J gene: TRBJ1-1
V gene: TRBV3-1/TRBV3-2
CDR3 DNA: TGTGCCAGCAGCCAAGGAATGCTGCCCCGGAACACTGAAGCTTTCTTT
CDR3 protein: CASSQGMLPRNTEAFF

D gene: -
clone size: -
J gene: TRBJ1-6
V gene: TRBV5-1
CDR3 DNA: TGCGCCAGCAGCCCTTCGGGGGTGTCTTCACCCCTCCACTTT
CDR3 protein: CASSPSGVSSPLHF

D gene: -
clone size: -
J gene: TRBJ1-2
V gene: TRBV29-1
CDR3 DNA: TGCAGCACCGGGCAGGGAAGGTATGGCTACACCTTC
CDR3 protein: CSTGQGRYGYTF

D gene: -
clone size: -
J gene: TRBJ1-6
V gene: TRBV19
CDR3 DNA: TGTGCCAGTAGTATCGGGTTTAGAACGGGACCAGAGTATAATTCACCCCTCCACTTT
CDR3 protein: CASSIGFRTGPEYNSPLHF

D gene: -
clone size: few
J gene: TRBJ2-1
V gene: TRBV10-1
CDR3 DNA: TGCGCCAGCAGGGGTTCAACCTACAATGAGCAGTTCTTC
CDR3 protein: CASRGSTYNEQFF

D gene: -
clone size: -
J gene: TRBJ2-5
V gene: TRBV15
CDR3 DNA: TGTGCCACCAGCAGAGATTTTACAGAAGAGACCCAGTACTTC
CDR3 protein: CATSRDFTEETQYF

D gene: -
clone size: -
J gene: TRBJ2-7
V gene: TRBV20-1
CDR3 DNA: TGCAGTGCACTACACCACGAGCAGTACTTC
CDR3 protein: CSALHHEQYF

D gene: -
clone size: -
J gene: TRBJ1-4
V gene: TRBV19
CDR3 DNA: TGTGCCAGTAGTATAGACAGAGCAACTAATGAAAAACTGTTTTTT
CDR3 protein: CASSIDRATNEKLFF

D gene: -
clone size: -
J gene: TRBJ2-5
V gene: TRBV4-3
CDR3 DNA: TGCGCCAGCAGCCAAGACGCCCAAGAGACCCAGTACTTC
CDR3 protein: CASSQDAQETQYF

D gene: TRBD1
clone size: -
J gene: TRBJ1-3
V gene: TRBV4-3
CDR3 DNA: TGCGCCAGCAGCGAAAGGCCCAGGGGGCCCTCTGGAAACACCATATATTTT
CDR3 protein: CASSERPRGPSGNTIYF